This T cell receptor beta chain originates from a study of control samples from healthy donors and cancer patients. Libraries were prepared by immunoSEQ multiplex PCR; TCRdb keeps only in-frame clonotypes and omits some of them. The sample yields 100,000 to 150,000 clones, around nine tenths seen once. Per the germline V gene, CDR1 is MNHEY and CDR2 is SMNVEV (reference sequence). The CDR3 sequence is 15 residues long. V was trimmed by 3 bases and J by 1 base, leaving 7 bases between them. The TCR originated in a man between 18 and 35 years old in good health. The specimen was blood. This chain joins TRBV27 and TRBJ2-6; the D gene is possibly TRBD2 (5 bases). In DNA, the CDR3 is TGTGCCAGCAGTTTTCGGGGTTCTGGGGCCAACGTCCTGACTTTC. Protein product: CASSFRGSGANVLTF.